This T cell receptor beta chain is drawn from a study of blood T cell repertoires in COVID-19. The overall study: From T cells, B-cell-depleted T cells, or PBMCs came the material, which was cDNA or gDNA.

Source study methods: Nucleated cell counts were estimated from reference gene primer amplification. Repertoires were generated with immunoSEQ multiplex PCR, while TCRdb's copy carries only in-frame clones and drops some. That table is the source of V, J and clone size, and D and trimming were worked out from the DNA. The repertoire holds tens of thousands of clones, around 85% seen once, with over 35% in the top ten. Trimming shortened V by 4 bases and J by 8 bases, and 14 bases separated the two germline ends. CDR1 is SGHNT and CDR2 is YENEEA in the germline V gene. This CDR3 comprises 13 residues.

The sequencing sample was made of peripheral blood. This sequence was found in a man between 60 and 75 years old with active or convalescent COVID-19. The V call is TRBV11-3, the J call TRBJ1-1, with D perhaps TRBD1 (5 bases). CDR3 coding DNA: TGTGCCAGCAGCTCAAGACAGTCCTCCGAAGCTTTCTTT. Translating it yields CASSSRQSSEAFF.